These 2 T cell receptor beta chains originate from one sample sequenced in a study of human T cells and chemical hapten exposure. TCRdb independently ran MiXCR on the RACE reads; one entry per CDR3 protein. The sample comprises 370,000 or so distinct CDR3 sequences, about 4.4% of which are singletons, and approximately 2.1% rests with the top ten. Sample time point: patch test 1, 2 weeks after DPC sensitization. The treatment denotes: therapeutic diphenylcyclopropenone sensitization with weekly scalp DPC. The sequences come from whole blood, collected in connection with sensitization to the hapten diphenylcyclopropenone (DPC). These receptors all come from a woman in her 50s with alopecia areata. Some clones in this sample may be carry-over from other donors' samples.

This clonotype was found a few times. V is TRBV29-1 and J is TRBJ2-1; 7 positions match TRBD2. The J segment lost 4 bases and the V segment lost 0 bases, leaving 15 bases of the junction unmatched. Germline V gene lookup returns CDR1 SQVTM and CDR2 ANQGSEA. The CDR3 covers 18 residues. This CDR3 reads CSVEDVWEGSRFYNEQFF. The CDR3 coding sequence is TGCAGCGTTGAAGATGTCTGGGAGGGTTCGAGATTTTACAATGAGCAGTTCTTC.

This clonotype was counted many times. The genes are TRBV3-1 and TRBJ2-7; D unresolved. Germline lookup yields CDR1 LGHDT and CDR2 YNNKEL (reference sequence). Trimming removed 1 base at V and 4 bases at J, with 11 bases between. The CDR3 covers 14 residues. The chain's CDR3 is CASSQVANEYEQYF. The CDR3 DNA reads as TGTGCCAGCAGCCAAGTGGCTAACGAGTACGAGCAGTACTTC.